This T cell receptor beta chain was sequenced for a study of T cells in Graves' hyperthyroidism and ophthalmopathy. Hyperthyroidism patients were newly diagnosed, had disease duration under 2 months, and were aged 18 to 65 years. Diagnoses used clinical symptoms, serum thyroxine and TRAb, thyroid ultrasound and orbital computed tomography. The PBMCs were sourced from fresh peripheral blood (around 9.3 ml). Trimming removed 6 bases from V and 3 bases from J, with 7 bases in between. The germline V gene encodes CDR1 SNHLY and CDR2 FYNNEI. This CDR3 region has 12 residues. RNA transcripts gave rise to amplified TCR beta CDR3 regions. HTBI primers were employed in a first-round RT-PCR of the TCR CDR3. In TCRdb, the multiplex PCR reads were re-called with MiXCR into one record per CDR3 protein. The data show approximately 600,000 distinct CDR3 sequences, with about 16% seen just once and around 3.9% held by the top ten.

This clonotype has only a few counts. The V gene is TRBV2, the J gene TRBJ2-3; D ambiguous. The specimen sequenced was blood. This clonotype originated in a woman in her 30s with Graves' hyperthyroidism. The CDR3 coding sequence is TGTGCCAGCAGGGTTAATACAGATACGCAGTATTTT. It codes for CASRVNTDTQYF.